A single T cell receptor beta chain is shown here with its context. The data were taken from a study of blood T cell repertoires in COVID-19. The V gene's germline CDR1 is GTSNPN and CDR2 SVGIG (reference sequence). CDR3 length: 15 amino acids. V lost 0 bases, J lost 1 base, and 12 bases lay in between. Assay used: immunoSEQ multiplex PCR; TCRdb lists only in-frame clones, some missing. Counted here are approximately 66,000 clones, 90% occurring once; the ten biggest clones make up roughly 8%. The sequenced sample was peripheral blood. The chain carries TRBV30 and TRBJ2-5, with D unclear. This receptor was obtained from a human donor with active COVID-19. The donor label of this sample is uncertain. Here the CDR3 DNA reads TGTGCCTGGAGTGTTATGTCCTCCTCCCAAGAGACCCAGTACTTC. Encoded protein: CAWSVMSSSQETQYF.